Below are 7 T cell receptor beta chains sequenced from a single sample in a study of graft-versus-host responses after intestinal transplantation. The antigens of these receptors remain unknown. Sequencing was performed with immunoSEQ multiplex PCR; in TCRdb, only in-frame clones are kept and a portion is missing. The profile covers under 150,000 clones, with 90% appearing a single time and about 0.18% taken by the ten largest. Sequences were derived from unstimulated CD4+ T cells sorted from spleen or lymph node cells, sampled before intestinal transplant. These receptors all stem from a human donor who received an intestinal transplant.

CDR3 residues: CASSPYLAGGVSEQYF. CDR3 DNA: TGTGCCAGCAGCCCCTATTTAGCGGGAGGGGTCTCCGAGCAGTACTTC. The V gene is TRBV7-2, the J gene TRBJ2-7; 11 positions match TRBD2. Germline values: CDR1 SGHTA, CDR2 FQGNSA. This CDR3 region has 16 residues. Trimming took 5 bases from V and 6 from J; bases not matched to a gene: 12.

The chain links TRBV7-2 to TRBJ1-3; D unresolved. The length of the CDR3 is 16 residues. Germline V gene sequence: CDR1 SGHTA, CDR2 FQGNSA. The ends were cut back, 1 base at V and 0 bases at J, with 10 bases in the middle. In nucleotides, the CDR3 is TGTGCCAGCAGCTTAGGGGCGTTGTTCTCTGGAAACACCATATATTTT. It codes for CASSLGALFSGNTIYF.

The chain has TRBV11-3 and TRBJ2-4; 7 bases are shared with TRBD2. CDR3 length equals 16 residues. V lost 1 base to trimming and J lost 0 bases; unmatched junction nucleotides: 3. Germline V gives CDR1 SGHNT, CDR2 YENEEA. The CDR3 DNA reads TGTGCCAGCAGCTTAGGCACTAGCGTAGCCAAAAACATTCAGTACTTC. Protein sequence: CASSLGTSVAKNIQYF.

V and J are TRBV10-3 and TRBJ2-1; D is perhaps TRBD2 (5 bases). Germline assignment: CDR1 ENHRY and CDR2 SYGVKD. Deletions cut 0 bases from V and 8 bases from J, with 5 bases between. This CDR3 has 12 amino acids. CDR3 region: CAISESRDEQFF. The CDR3 region has the DNA TGTGCCATCAGTGAGTCGAGGGATGAGCAGTTCTTC.

The genes are TRBV30 and TRBJ1-1, with 7 positions matching TRBD1. CDR3 length equals 13 residues. CDR1 is GTSNPN, CDR2 SVGIG, per germline (reference sequence). V lost 7 bases to trimming and J lost 1 base; unmatched junction nucleotides: 6. This chain's CDR3 is CAYQQGRNTEAFF. CDR3 nucleotides: TGTGCCTACCAACAGGGGAGGAACACTGAAGCTTTCTTT.

The chain employs TRBV2 and TRBJ1-2; no clear D gene. Per germline, CDR1 SNHLY and CDR2 FYNNEI. Trimming stripped 4 bases from V and 4 bases from J, with 7 bases between. This CDR3 has 12 residues. The CDR3 here is CASSVNPYGYTF. CDR3 in DNA: TGTGCCAGCAGTGTCAATCCCTATGGCTACACCTTC.

This chain connects TRBV6-1 to TRBJ2-1, with 9 positions matching TRBD2. The CDR3 has 15 residues. CDR1 MNHNS and CDR2 SASEGT come from the germline V gene. V lost 6 bases and J lost 3; bases outside the gene matches: 6. CDR3 residues: CASSLSGRSYNEQFF. The CDR3 region has the DNA TGTGCCAGCAGCCTTAGCGGGAGAAGCTACAATGAGCAGTTCTTC.